This T cell receptor beta chain was recovered during a study of blood T cells in healthy people across ages. On the study more broadly: Using template switching, researchers captured about one barcoded beta molecule for each two T cells.

This clonotype was seen a handful of times. A second PCR, run for about 6 to 11 cycles, used a sample-barcoded 5' primer plus a J-beta primer mix. TCRdb called the 5' RACE reads again in MiXCR, with one record for every CDR3 protein. The table records 650,000 to 1,000,000 distinct CDR3 sequences, around 36% of them present only once. The clonotype originates from a man between 18 and 29 years old in good health. Sequencing used blood.

CDR3 loop: CASSSTAGRFTKNIQYF. The DNA of the CDR3 is TGTGCCAGCAGCTCCACAGCAGGGAGGTTTACCAAAAACATTCAGTACTTC. The chain is built from TRBV7-3 and TRBJ2-4; D is perhaps TRBD2 (6 bases). The CDR3 is made up of 17 amino acids. CDR1 and CDR2 (germline): SGHTA, FQGTGA. V lost 4 bases and J lost 2, with 18 bases in between.